This TCR beta chain was identified during a study of shared clonotypes between healthy human individuals. Everyone who donated was a Caucasian adult who lived in Nashville, Tennessee. The germline V gene encodes CDR1 SGHTA and CDR2 FQGNSA. V dropped 4 bases and J dropped 5 bases, with 8 bases sitting between them. This CDR3 region has 12 residues. Only in-frame clones appear in the TCRdb table, and some are missing; sequencing was by immunoSEQ multiplex PCR. Of over a million clones listed, approximately 72% are singletons. The chain has TRBV7-2 and TRBJ2-5, with D uncertain. The TCR sequence derives from a man between 18 and 29 years old in good health. The material sequenced was memory CD4+ T cells sorted from blood. Documented subset: CD45RA-negative fraction. The CDR3 is CASSWLGETQYF. The CDR3 region has the DNA TGTGCCAGCAGCTGGCTGGGGGAGACCCAGTACTTC.